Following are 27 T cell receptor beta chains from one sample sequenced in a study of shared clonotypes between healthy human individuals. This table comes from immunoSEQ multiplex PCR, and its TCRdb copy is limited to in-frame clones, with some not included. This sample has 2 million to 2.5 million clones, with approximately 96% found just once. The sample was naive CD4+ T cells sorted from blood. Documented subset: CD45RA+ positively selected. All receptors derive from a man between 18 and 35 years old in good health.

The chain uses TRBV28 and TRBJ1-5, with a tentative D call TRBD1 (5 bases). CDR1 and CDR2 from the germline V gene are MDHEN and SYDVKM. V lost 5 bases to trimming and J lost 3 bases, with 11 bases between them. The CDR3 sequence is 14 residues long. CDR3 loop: CASSPLGLNQPQHF. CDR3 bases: TGTGCCAGCAGTCCGTTGGGGCTCAATCAGCCCCAGCATTTT.

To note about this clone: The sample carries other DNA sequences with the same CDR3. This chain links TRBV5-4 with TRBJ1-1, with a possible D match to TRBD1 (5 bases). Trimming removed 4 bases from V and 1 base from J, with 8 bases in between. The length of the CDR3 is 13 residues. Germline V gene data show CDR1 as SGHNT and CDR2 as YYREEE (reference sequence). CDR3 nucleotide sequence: TGTGCCAGCAGCAAAGACAGGAACACTGAAGCTTTCTTT. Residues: CASSKDRNTEAFF.

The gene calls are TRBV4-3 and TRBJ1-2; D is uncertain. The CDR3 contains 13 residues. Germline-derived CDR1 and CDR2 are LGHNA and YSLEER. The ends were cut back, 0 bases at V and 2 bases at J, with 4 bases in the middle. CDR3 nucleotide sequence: TGCGCCAGCAGCCAAGAGCTAAACTATGGCTACACCTTC. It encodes CASSQELNYGYTF.

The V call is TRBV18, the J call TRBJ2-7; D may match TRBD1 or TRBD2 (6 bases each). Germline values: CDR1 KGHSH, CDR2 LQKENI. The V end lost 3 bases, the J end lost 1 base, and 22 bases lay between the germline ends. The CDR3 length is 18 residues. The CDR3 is CASSPGDIRGVLSYEQYF. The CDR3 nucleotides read TGTGCCAGCTCACCGGGGGACATAAGGGGGGTATTATCCTACGAGCAGTACTTC.

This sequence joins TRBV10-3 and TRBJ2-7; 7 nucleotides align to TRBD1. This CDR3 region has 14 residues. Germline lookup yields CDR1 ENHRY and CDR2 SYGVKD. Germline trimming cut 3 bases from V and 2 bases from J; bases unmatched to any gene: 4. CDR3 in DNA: TGTGCCATCAGTGATGGGCAGGGGGCCTACGAGCAGTACTTC. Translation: CAISDGQGAYEQYF.

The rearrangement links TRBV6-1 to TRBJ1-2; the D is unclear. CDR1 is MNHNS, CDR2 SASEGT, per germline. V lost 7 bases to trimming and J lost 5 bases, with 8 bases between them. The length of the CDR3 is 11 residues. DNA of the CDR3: TGTGCCAGCACCAACGGATATGGCTACACCTTC. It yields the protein CASTNGYGYTF.

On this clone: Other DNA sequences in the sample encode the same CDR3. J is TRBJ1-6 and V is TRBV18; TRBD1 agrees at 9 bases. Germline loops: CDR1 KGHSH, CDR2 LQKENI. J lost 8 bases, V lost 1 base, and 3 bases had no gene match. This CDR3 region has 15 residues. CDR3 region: CASSPLGQGDSPLHF. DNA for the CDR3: TGTGCCAGCTCACCACTGGGACAGGGCGATTCACCCCTCCACTTT.

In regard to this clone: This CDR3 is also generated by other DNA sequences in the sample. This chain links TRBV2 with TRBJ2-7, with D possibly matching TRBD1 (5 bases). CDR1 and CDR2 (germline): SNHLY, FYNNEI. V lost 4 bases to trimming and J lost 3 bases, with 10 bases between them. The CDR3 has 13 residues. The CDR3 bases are TGTGCCAGCAGTGTGGCAAGGGGCTACGAGCAGTACTTC. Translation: CASSVARGYEQYF.

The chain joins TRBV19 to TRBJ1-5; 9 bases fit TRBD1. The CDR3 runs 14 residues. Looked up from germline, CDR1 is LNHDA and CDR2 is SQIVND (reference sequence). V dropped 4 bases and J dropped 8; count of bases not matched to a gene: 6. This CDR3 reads CASSTLGQGKPQHF. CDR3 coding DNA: TGTGCCAGTAGTACCCTAGGACAGGGGAAGCCCCAGCATTTT.

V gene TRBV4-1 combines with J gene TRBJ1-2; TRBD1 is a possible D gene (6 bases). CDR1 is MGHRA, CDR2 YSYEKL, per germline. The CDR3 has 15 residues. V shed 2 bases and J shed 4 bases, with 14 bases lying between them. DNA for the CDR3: TGCGCCAGCAGCCAATCGGGTACAGGGACCTATGGCTACACCTTC. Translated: CASSQSGTGTYGYTF.

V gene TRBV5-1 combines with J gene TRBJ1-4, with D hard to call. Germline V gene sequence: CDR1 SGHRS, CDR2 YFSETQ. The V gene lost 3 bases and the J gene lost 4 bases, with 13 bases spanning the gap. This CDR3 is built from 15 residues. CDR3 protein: CASSSPDGFNEKLFF. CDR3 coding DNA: TGCGCCAGCAGCTCTCCGGACGGATTTAATGAAAAACTGTTTTTT.

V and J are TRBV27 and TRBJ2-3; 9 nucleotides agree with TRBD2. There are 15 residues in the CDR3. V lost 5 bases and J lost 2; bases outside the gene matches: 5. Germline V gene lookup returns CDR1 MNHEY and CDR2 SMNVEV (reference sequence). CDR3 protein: CASSRGGGATDTQYF. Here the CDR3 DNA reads TGTGCCAGCAGTCGGGGCGGGGGGGCCACAGATACGCAGTATTTT.

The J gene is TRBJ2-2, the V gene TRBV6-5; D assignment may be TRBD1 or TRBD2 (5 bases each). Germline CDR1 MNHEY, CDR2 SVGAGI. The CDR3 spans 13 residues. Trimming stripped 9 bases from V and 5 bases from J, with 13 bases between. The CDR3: CASAQGGTGELFF. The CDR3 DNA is TGTGCCAGTGCCCAGGGCGGGACCGGGGAGCTGTTTTTT.

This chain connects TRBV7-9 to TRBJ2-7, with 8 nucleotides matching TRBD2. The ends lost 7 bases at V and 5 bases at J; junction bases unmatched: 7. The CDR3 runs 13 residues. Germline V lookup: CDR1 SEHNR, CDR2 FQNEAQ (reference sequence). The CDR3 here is CASTRAGVHEQYF. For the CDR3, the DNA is TGTGCCAGCACTCGAGCGGGGGTCCACGAGCAGTACTTC.

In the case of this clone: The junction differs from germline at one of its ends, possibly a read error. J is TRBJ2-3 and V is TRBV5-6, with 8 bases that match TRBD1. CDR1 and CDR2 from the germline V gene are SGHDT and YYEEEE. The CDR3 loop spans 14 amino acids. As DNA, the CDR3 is TGTGCCAGCAGCCCCGGACAGGGTATAGTGAAGGGTAATTTT. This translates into CASSPGQGIVKGNF.

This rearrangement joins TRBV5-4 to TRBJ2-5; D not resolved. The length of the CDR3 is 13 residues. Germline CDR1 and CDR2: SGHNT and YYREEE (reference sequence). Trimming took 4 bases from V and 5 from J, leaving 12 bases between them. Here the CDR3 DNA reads TGTGCCAGCAGCGGACGGATAGAGGAGACCCAGTACTTC. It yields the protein CASSGRIEETQYF.

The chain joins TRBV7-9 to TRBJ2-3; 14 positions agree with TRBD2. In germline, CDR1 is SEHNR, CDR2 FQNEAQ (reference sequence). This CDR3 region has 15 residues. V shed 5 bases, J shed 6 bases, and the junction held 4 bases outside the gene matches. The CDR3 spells CASSPGLAGADTQYF. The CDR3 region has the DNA TGTGCCAGCAGCCCGGGACTAGCGGGAGCGGATACGCAGTATTTT.

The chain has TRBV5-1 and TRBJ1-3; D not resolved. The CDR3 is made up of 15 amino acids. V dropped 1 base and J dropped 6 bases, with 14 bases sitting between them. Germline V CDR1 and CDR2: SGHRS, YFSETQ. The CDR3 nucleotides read TGCGCCAGCAGCTTGTACAGCCGTGAGGAAAACACCATATATTTT. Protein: CASSLYSREENTIYF.

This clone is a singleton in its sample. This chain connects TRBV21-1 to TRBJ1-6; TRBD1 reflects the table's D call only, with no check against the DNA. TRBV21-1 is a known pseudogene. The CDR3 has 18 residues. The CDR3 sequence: CASSKVEWGAGYNSPLHF. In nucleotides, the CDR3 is TGTGCCAGCAGCAAAGTTGAATGGGGCGCAGGGTATAATTCACCCCTCCACTTT.

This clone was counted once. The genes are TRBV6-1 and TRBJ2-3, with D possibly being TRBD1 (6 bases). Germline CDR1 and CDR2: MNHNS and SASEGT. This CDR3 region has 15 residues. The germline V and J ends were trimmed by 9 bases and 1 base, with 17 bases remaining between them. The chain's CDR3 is CASNNNRDGTDTQYF. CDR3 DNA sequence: TGTGCCAGTAATAATAACAGGGATGGCACAGATACGCAGTATTTT.

CDR3 nucleotide sequence: TGTGCCTGGAGACCTCCGGACAGTTTCTATAATTCACCCCTCCACTTT. This codes for CAWRPPDSFYNSPLHF. The chain combines TRBV30 with TRBJ1-6; D is perhaps TRBD1 (6 bases). The V gene's germline CDR1 is GTSNPN and CDR2 SVGIG (reference sequence). The CDR3 sequence is 16 residues long. The V end was cut by 3 bases, the J end by 3 bases, with 15 bases between.

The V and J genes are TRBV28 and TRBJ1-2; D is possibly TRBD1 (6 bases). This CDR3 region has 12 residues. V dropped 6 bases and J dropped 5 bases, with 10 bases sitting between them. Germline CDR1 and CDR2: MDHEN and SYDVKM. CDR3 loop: CASRRQVYGYTF. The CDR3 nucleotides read TGTGCCAGCAGGCGACAGGTTTATGGCTACACCTTC.

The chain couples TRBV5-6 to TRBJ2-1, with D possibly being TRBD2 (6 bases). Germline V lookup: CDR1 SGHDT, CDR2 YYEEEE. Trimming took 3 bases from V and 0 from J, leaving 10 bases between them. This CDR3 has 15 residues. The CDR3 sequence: CASSSGSSSYNEQFF. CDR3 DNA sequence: TGTGCCAGCAGCTCCGGGAGTTCCTCCTACAATGAGCAGTTCTTC.

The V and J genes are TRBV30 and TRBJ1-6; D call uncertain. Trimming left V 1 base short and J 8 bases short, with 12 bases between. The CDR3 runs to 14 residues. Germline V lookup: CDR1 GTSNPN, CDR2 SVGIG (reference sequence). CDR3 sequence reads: CAWSGAGVDSPLHF. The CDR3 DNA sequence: TGTGCCTGGAGTGGCGCAGGTGTGGATTCACCCCTCCACTTT.

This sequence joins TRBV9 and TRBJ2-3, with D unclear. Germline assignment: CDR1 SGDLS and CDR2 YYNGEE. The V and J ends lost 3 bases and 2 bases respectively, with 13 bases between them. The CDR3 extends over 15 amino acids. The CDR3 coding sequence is TGTGCCAGCAGCGCCTCAAGGCAGATCACAGATACGCAGTATTTT. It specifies CASSASRQITDTQYF. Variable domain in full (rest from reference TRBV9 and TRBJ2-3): DSGVTQTPKHLITATGQRVTLRCSPRSGDLSVYWYQQSLDQGLQFLIQYYNGEERAKGNILERFSAQQFPDLHSELNLSSLELGDSALYFCASSASRQITDTQYFGPGTRLTVL.

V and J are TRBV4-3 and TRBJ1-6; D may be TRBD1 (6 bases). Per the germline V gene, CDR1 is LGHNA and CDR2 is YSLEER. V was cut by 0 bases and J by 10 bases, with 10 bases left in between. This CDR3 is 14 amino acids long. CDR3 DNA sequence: TGCGCCAGCAGCCAAGATATCAGGGGATCACCCCTCCACTTT. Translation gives CASSQDIRGSPLHF.

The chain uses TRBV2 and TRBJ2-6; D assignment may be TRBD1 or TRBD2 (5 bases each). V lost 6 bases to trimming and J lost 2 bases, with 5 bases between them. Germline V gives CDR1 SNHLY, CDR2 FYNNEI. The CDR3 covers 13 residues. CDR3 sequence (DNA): TGTGCCAGCAGGGGGGCTGGGGCCAACGTCCTGACTTTC. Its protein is CASRGAGANVLTF.